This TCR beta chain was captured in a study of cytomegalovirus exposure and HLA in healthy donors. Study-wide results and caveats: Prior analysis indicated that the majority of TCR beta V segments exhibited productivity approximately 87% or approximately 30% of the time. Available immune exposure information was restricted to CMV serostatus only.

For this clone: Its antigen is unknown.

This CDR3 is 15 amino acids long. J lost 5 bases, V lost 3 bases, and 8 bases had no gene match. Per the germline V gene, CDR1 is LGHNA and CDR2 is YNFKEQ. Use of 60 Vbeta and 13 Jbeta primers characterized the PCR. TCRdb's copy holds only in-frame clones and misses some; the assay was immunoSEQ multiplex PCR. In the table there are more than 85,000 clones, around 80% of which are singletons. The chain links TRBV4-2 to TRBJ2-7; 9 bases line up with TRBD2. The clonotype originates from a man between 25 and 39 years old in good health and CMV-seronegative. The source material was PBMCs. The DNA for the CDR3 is TGTGCCAGCAGCCAGACCGGGACTAGCATCGACGAGCAGTACTTC. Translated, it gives CASSQTGTSIDEQYF.